Included here is one TCR beta chain sequence, with context. Its target is unknown. This may stem from a read error, because a much larger clone lies one nucleotide away. This CDR3 is missing its conserved last phenylalanine or tryptophan, likely due to a read error. These data originate in a study of T cell repertoires in cytomegalovirus infection. Study-level findings and limits: CMV carriers having the relevant HLA were flagged by cumulative public TCR beta family frequency.

One entry per CDR3 protein results from TCRdb running MiXCR on the reads. The top ten hold roughly a quarter of the sample, which has 560,000 or so distinct CDR3 sequences, 16% seen once. V was pared by 3 bases and J by 6 bases, with 18 bases between. CDR3 length equals 16 residues. From germline, CDR1 is SGHNT and CDR2 YENEEA. The sample comprised CD8+ T cells from PBMCs. This chain joins TRBV11-3 and TRBJ2-1, with D tentatively TRBD1 (5 bases). The TCR was taken from a human donor in good health (CMV status not recorded). Some clones in this sample may be carry-over from other donors' samples. This chain's CDR3 is CASSLGPLGLSNEQFL. The CDR3 DNA follows: TGTGCCAGCAGCTTGGGGCCCCTCGGGTTGAGCAATGAGCAGTTCTTA.